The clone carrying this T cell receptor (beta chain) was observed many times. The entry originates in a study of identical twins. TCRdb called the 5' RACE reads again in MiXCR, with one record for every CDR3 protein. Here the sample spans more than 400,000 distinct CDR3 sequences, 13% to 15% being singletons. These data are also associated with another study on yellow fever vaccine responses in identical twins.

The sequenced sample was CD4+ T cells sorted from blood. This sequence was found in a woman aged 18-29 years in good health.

DNA for the CDR3: TGTGCCAGCAGCCAAGAAAGGGGGCGACCGAACACTGAAGCTTTCTTT. Translated: CASSQERGRPNTEAFF. The chain has TRBV14 and TRBJ1-1, with TRBD1 identical over 7 bases. J lost 1 base, V lost 0 bases, and 5 bases had no gene match. The germline V gene has CDR1 SGHDN and CDR2 FVKESK. The CDR3 contains 16 residues.